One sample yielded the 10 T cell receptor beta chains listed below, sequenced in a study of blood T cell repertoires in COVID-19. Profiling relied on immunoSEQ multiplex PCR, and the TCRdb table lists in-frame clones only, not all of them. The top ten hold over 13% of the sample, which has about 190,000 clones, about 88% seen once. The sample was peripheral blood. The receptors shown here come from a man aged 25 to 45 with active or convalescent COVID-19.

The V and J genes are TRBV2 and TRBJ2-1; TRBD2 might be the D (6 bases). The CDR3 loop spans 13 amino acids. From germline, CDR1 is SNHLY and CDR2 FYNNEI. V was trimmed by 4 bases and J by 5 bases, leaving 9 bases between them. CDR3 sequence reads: CASSAERDNEQFF. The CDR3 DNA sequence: TGTGCCAGCAGTGCAGAGCGGGACAATGAGCAGTTCTTC.

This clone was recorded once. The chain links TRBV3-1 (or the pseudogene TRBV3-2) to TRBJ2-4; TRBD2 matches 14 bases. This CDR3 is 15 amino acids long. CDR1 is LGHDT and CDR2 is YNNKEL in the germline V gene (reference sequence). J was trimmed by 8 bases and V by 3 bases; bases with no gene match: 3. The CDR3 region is CASSQETSGRDIQYF. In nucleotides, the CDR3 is TGTGCCAGCAGCCAGGAGACTAGCGGGAGGGACATTCAGTACTTC.

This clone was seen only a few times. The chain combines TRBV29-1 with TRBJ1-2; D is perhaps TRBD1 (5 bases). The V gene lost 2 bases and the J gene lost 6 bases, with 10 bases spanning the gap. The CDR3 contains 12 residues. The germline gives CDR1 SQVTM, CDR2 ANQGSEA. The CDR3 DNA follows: TGCAGCGTTGAAAGGGGATACCATGGCTACACCTTC. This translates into CSVERGYHGYTF.

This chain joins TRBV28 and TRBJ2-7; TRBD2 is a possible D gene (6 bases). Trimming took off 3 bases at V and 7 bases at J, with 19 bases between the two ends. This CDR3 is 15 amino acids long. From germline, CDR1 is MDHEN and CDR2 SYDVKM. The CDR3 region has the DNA TGTGCCAGCAGTTTGATTTCTGCGGGGACTTCGGAGCAGTACTTC. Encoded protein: CASSLISAGTSEQYF. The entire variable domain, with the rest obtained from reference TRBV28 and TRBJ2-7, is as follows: DVKVTQSSRYLVKRTGEKVFLECVQDMDHENMFWYRQDPGLGLRLIYFSYDVKMKEKGDIPEGYSVSREKKERFSLILESASTNQTSMYLCASSLISAGTSEQYFGPGTRLTVT.

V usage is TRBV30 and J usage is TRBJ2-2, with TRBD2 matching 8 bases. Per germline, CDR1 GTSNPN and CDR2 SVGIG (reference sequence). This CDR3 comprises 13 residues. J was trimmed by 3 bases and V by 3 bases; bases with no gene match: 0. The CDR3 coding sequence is TGTGCCTGGAGCGGGGGGGACACCGGGGAGCTGTTTTTT. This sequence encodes CAWSGGDTGELFF. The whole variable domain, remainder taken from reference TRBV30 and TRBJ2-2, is SQTIHQWPATLVQPVGSPLSLECTVEGTSNPNLYWYRQAAGRGLQLLFYSVGIGQISSEVPQNLSASRPQDRQFILSSKKLLLSDSGFYLCAWSGGDTGELFFGEGSRLTVL.

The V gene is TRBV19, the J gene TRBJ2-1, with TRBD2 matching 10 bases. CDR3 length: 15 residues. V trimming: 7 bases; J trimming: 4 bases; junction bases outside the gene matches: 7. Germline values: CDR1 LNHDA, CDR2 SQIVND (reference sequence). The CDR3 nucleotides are TGTGCCAGTACCGCTAGCGGGAGCCAATACAATGAGCAGTTCTTC. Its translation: CASTASGSQYNEQFF.

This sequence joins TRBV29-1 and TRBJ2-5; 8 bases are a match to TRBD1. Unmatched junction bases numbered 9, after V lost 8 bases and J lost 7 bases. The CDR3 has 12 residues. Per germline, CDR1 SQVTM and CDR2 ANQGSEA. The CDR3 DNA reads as TGCAGCTACGCGGACGGACAGGGGACCCAGTACTTC. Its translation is CSYADGQGTQYF.

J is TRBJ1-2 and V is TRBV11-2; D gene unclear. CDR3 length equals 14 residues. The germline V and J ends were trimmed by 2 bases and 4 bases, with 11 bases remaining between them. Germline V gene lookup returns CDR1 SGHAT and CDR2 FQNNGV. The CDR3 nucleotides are TGTGCCAGCAGCTTACCGGGAGCATTCTATGGCTACACCTTC. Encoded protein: CASSLPGAFYGYTF.

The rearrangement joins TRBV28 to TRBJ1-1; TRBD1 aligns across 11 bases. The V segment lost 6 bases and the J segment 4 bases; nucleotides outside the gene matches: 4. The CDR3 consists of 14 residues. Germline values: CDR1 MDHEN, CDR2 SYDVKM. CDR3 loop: CASSWGQGGTEAFF. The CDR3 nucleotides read TGTGCCAGCAGCTGGGGACAGGGGGGCACTGAAGCTTTCTTT.

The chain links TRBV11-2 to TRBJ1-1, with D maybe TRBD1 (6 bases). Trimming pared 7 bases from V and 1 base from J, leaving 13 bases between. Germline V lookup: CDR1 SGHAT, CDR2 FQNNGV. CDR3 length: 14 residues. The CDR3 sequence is CASKRGIPNTEAFF. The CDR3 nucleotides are TGTGCCAGCAAAAGGGGGATCCCGAACACTGAAGCTTTCTTT.